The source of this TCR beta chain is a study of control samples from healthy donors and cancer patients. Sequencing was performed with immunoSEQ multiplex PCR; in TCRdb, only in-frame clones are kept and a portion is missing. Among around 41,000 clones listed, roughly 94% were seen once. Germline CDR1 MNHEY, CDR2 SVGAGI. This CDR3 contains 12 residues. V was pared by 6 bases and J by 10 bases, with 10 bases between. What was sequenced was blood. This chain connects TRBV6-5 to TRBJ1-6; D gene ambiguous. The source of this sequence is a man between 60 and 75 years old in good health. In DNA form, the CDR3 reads TGTGCCAGCAGCCCCCTAATGTCACCCCTCCACTTT. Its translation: CASSPLMSPLHF.